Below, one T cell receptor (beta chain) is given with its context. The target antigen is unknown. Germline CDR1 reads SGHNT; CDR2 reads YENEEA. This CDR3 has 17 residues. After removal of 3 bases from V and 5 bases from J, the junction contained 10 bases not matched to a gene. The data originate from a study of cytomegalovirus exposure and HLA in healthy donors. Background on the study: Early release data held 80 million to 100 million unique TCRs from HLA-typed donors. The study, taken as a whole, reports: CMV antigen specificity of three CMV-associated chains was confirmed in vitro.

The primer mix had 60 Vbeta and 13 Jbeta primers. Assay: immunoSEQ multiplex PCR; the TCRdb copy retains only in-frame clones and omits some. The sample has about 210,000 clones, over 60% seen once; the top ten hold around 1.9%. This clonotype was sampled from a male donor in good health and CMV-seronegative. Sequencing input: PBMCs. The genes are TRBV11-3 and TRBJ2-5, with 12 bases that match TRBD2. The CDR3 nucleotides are TGTGCCAGCAGCTTGGGGCTAGCGGGAGGGCCGGGGGAGACCCAGTACTTC. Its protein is CASSLGLAGGPGETQYF.